This paragraph reports one T cell receptor (beta chain). Germline V gene data show CDR1 as MGHRA and CDR2 as YSYEKL. This CDR3 has 16 residues. The V end lost 3 bases, the J end lost 4 bases, and 15 bases lay between the germline ends. The data derive from a study of blood T cell repertoires in COVID-19. Assay: immunoSEQ multiplex PCR; the TCRdb copy retains only in-frame clones and omits some. The sample holds under 250,000 clones, 88% seen once. The sequencing input was peripheral blood. This clonotype was sampled from a man older than 75 with acute or convalescent COVID-19. This chain joins TRBV4-1 and TRBJ2-2; D is perhaps TRBD2 (5 bases). CDR3 DNA sequence: TGCGCCAGCAGCCACCTCTCCGGGGAGAGCACCGGGGAGCTGTTTTTT. Protein sequence: CASSHLSGESTGELFF.